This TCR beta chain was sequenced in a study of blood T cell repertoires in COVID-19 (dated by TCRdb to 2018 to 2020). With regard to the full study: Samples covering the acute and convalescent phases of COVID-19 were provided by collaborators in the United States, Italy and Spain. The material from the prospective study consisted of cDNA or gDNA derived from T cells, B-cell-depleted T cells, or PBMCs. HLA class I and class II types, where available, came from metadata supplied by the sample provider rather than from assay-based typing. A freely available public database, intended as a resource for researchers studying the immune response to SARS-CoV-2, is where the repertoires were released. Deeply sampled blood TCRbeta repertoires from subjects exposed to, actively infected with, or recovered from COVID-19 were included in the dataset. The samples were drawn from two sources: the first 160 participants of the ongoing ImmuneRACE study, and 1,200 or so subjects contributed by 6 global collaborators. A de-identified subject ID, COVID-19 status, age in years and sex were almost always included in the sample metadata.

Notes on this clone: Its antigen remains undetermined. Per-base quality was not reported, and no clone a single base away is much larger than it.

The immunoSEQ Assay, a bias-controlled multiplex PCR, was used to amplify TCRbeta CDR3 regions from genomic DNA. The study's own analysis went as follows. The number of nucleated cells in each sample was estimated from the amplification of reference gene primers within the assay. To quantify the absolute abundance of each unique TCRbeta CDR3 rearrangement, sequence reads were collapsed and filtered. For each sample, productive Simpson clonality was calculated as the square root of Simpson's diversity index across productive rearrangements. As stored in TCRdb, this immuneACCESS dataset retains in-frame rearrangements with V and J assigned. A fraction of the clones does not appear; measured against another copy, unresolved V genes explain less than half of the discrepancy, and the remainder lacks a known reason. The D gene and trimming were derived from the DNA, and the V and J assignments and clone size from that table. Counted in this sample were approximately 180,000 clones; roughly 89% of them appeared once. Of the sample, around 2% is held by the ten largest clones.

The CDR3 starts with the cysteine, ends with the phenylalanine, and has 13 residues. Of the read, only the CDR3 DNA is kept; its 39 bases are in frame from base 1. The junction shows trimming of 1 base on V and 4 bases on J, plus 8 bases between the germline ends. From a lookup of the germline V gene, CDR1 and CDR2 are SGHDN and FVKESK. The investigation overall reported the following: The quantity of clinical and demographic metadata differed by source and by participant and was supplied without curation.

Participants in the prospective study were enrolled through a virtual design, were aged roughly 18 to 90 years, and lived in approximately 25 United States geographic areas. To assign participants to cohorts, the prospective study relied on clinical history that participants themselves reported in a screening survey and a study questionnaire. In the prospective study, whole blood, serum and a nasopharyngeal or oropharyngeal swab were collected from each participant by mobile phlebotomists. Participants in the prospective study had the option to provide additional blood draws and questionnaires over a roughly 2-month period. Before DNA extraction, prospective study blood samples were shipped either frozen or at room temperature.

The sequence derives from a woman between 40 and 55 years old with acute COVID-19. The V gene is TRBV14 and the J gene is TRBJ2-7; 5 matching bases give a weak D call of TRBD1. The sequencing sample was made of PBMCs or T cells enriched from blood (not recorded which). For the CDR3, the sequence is CASSQVREYEQYF. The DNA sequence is TGTGCCAGCAGCCAAGTCAGGGAATACGAGCAGTACTTC. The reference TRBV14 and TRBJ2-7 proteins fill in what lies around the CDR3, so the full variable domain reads EAGVTQFPSHSVIEKGQTVTLRCDPISGHDNLYWYRRVMGKEIKFLLHFVKESKQDESGMPNNRFLAERTGGTYSTLKVQPAELEDSGVYFCASSQVREYEQYFGPGTRLTVT.